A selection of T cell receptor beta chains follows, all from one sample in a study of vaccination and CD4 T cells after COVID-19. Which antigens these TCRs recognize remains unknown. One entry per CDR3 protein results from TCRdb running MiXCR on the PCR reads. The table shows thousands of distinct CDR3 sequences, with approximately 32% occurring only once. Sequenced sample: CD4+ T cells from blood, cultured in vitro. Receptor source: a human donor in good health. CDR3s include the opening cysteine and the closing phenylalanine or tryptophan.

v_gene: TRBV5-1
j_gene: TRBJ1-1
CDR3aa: CASSLEAPTEAFF

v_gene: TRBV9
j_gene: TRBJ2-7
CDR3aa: CASAWGDGRTDEQYF

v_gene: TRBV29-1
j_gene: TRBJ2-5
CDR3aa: CSVAGGSETQYF

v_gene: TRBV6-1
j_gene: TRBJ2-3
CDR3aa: CASSRVTDTQYF

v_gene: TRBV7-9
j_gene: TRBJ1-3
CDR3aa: CASSLGGGLRSSGNTIYF

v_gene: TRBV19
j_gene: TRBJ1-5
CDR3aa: CASSILYQPQHF

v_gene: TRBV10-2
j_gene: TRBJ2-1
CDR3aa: CASSTVNNEQFF

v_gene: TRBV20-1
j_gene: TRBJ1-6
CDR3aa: CSAHRGNSPLHF

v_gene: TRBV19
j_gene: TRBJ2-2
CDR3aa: CASSMGDRVTGELFF

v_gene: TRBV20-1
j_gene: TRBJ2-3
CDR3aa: CSARRGGWDTQYF

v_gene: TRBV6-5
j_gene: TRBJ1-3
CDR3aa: CASSFSAPQDGNTIYF

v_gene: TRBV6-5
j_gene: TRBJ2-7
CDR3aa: CASSSWTGGTYEQYF

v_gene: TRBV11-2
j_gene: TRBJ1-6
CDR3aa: CASSLVWSENSPLHF

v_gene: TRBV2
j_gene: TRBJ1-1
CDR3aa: CASSLTENTEAFF